This entry describes one T cell receptor (beta chain). What it binds is unknown. This sample was included in a study of cytomegalovirus exposure and HLA in healthy donors. V shed 1 base, J shed 3 bases, and the junction held 5 bases outside the gene matches. Germline CDR1 reads SQVTM; CDR2 reads ANQGSEA. CDR3 size: 14 residues. Study results and limitations: Based on reports, TCR beta sequences accurately predicted HLA-A and HLA-B alleles for most subjects. Certain sequence variants were highly shared and formed a cluster, and this cluster was likely a sequencing artifact.

It was with 60 Vbeta and 13 Jbeta primers that the PCR ran. The data were produced by immunoSEQ multiplex PCR, yet TCRdb's version contains in-frame clones alone and is incomplete. Of 160,000 or so clones listed, around four fifths were seen once; the top ten hold around 4.1%. Sample: PBMCs. V gene TRBV29-1 combines with J gene TRBJ2-7; 8 nucleotides match TRBD1. The receptor was derived from a man over 45 in good health and CMV-seropositive. The DNA for the CDR3 is TGCAGCGTTGAAGTACACAGGGGGAACTACGAGCAGTACTTC. The encoded protein is CSVEVHRGNYEQYF.